Included here is one T cell receptor beta chain sequence, with context. This sample was included in a study of cytomegalovirus exposure and HLA in healthy donors. The germline V gene has CDR1 LNHDA and CDR2 SQIVND (reference sequence). Unmatched junction bases numbered 12, after V lost 2 bases and J lost 8 bases. The CDR3 is 16 residues long. It was with 60 Vbeta and 13 Jbeta primers that the PCR ran. Produced via immunoSEQ multiplex PCR; TCRdb's table is partial and in-frame only. This sample yields 140,000 to 150,000 clones, of which around two thirds are seen a single time; roughly 1.9% belongs to the top ten.

The TCR comes from a male donor in good health and CMV-seronegative. The V call is TRBV19, the J call TRBJ2-1; 7 bases map to TRBD2. Sequences were obtained from PBMCs. CDR3 protein: CASSIPPAGEGDEQFF. The CDR3 DNA reads as TGTGCCAGTAGTATACCCCCGGCGGGGGAAGGCGATGAGCAGTTCTTC.